The TCR beta chain under discussion was sequenced for a study of CD8 T cells in Susac syndrome. With random hexamers, roughly 0.45 to 1 ug RNA was reverse transcribed. MiXCR was run by TCRdb on the immunoSEQ multiplex PCR reads, yielding one entry per CDR3 protein. This sample has 150,000 to 200,000 distinct CDR3 sequences; roughly 91% occur once, and the top ten carry 0.075% to 0.095%. Germline V gene data show CDR1 as GTSNPN and CDR2 as SVGIG (reference sequence). The CDR3 sequence is 12 residues long. V was shortened by 2 bases and J by 5 bases, with 9 bases between the two germline ends. This chain links TRBV30 with TRBJ2-5; unclear D gene. The TCR comes from a human donor with Susac syndrome. Sequencing was carried out using CD4+ T cells from PBMCs. This chain's CDR3 is CAWSRSSETQYF. The CDR3 DNA is TGTGCCTGGAGTAGAAGTTCCGAGACCCAGTACTTC.